These 24 T cell receptor beta chains were all obtained from the same sample, sequenced in a study of early T cells in non-severe SARS-CoV-2 infection. TCRdb re-called the 5' RACE reads through MiXCR, storing one row per CDR3 protein. The sample lists some 54,000 distinct CDR3 sequences; roughly a tenth were seen once. The source material was whole blood. These receptors originate from an adult who was a healthcare worker with PCR-confirmed SARS-CoV-2 infection or an uninfected control (not recorded which).

This clonotype was seen at least ten times. V gene TRBV19 combines with J gene TRBJ2-6; no clear D gene. Per the germline V gene, CDR1 is LNHDA and CDR2 is SQIVND (reference sequence). Trimming removed 4 bases at V and 0 bases at J, with 16 bases between. This CDR3 has 18 amino acids. The CDR3 loop is CASSTMRQYLSGANVLTF. The CDR3 coding sequence is TGTGCCAGTAGTACCATGAGGCAGTACCTCTCTGGGGCCAACGTCCTGACTTTC.

The V gene is TRBV6-5, the J gene TRBJ2-1; 13 nucleotides match TRBD2. Germline V gives CDR1 MNHEY, CDR2 SVGAGI. This CDR3 is 16 amino acids long. Losses at the gene ends were 0 bases for V and 9 bases for J; bases not matched to a gene: 5. The CDR3 is CASSYSTSGRSSEQFF. The CDR3 DNA reads as TGTGCCAGCAGTTACTCGACTAGCGGGAGGTCCAGTGAGCAGTTCTTC.

This clonotype was detected ten times or more. The chain employs TRBV9 and TRBJ2-2; possibly TRBD1 for D (6 bases). The CDR3 is 16 residues long. Trimming stripped 4 bases from V and 5 bases from J, with 18 bases between. Per germline, CDR1 SGDLS and CDR2 YYNGEE. The CDR3 DNA sequence: TGTGCCAGCAGCCCGGACCCGGGACATGGTACCGGGGAGCTGTTTTTT. Protein sequence: CASSPDPGHGTGELFF. The variable domain in full, with the rest retrieved from reference TRBV9 and TRBJ2-2, is DSGVTQTPKHLITATGQRVTLRCSPRSGDLSVYWYQQSLDQGLQFLIQYYNGEERAKGNILERFSAQQFPDLHSELNLSSLELGDSALYFCASSPDPGHGTGELFFGEGSRLTVL.

This clonotype was seen more than once but under ten times. This chain uses TRBV5-5 with TRBJ1-4, with D maybe TRBD1 (5 bases). Germline V gives CDR1 SGHKS, CDR2 YYEKEE (reference sequence). The CDR3 has 13 amino acids. Trimming pared 1 base from V and 7 bases from J, leaving 8 bases between. CDR3 nucleotide sequence: TGTGCCAGCAGCTTGTTGGGGGTTGAAAAACTGTTTTTT. Protein: CASSLLGVEKLFF.

The chain joins TRBV2 to TRBJ2-7, with unresolved D. The CDR3 spans 12 residues. V was clipped by 7 bases and J by 4 bases, with 11 bases between them. Per the germline V gene, CDR1 is SNHLY and CDR2 is FYNNEI. The CDR3 nucleotides are TGTGCCAGCAACGGCAGGCAATACGAGCAGTACTTC. Protein: CASNGRQYEQYF.

The table lists this clonotype with a few counts. The CDR3 DNA reads as TGTGCCTGGACGGGACTAGCGGGAATTGAGCAGTTCTTC. Translated: CAWTGLAGIEQFF. J is TRBJ2-1 and V is TRBV30; 13 nucleotides match TRBD2. CDR3 length equals 13 residues. Trimming at V came to 4 bases and at J to 9 bases, leaving 3 bases not matched to a gene. Germline V gives CDR1 GTSNPN, CDR2 SVGIG (reference sequence).

Turning to this clonotype: Being one base from a much bigger clone, this may be a read error. The conserved phenylalanine or tryptophan normally closing the CDR3 is absent here, so this likely arose from a read error. The chain uses TRBV7-2 and TRBJ1-1; a weak D match, TRBD1 (6 bases). V lost 3 bases, J lost 5 bases, and 13 bases lay in between. Germline V gene data show CDR1 as SGHTA and CDR2 as FQGNSA. This CDR3 region has 14 residues. CDR3 coding DNA: TGTGCCAGCAGCTTTCAGGGGCTGAGAACTGAAGCTTTCTCT. Amino acid sequence: CASSFQGLRTEAFS.

Worth noting for this clonotype: One base away lies a much larger clone, so this may be a sequencing read error. The V and J genes are TRBV24-1 and TRBJ2-3; D not resolved. The CDR3 loop spans 11 amino acids. CDR1 is KGHDR, CDR2 SFDVKD, per germline. The CDR3 reads CATSEADTLYF. In nucleotides, the CDR3 is TGTGCCACCAGTGAAGCAGATACGCTGTATTTT.

Many counts were recorded for this clonotype. V usage is TRBV6-5 and J usage is TRBJ1-1; D unresolved. Germline V lookup: CDR1 MNHEY, CDR2 SVGAGI. The V end was cut by 2 bases, the J end by 2 bases, with 6 bases between. The CDR3 extends over 13 amino acids. CDR3 loop: CASSYARNTEAFF. CDR3 DNA sequence: TGTGCCAGCAGTTACGCCAGAAACACTGAAGCTTTCTTT.

This clonotype was detected ten times or more. The rearrangement uses TRBV7-3 and TRBJ2-4, with D maybe TRBD2 (5 bases). V dropped 1 base and J dropped 7 bases, with 8 bases sitting between them. Germline V gene sequence: CDR1 SGHTA, CDR2 FQGTGA. The CDR3 contains 13 residues. The CDR3 DNA follows: TGTGCCAGCAGCTTAAAAGGGAGTAACATTCAGTACTTC. Translation: CASSLKGSNIQYF.

This clonotype was seen ten or more times. The V gene is TRBV10-1, the J gene TRBJ1-5; D is uncertain. The CDR3 is 13 amino acids. Deletions cut 5 bases from V and 6 bases from J, with 11 bases between. Looked up from germline, CDR1 is WNHNN and CDR2 is SYGVQD (reference sequence). The CDR3 reads CASSSSGSQPQHF. The CDR3 DNA sequence: TGCGCCAGCAGTTCATCGGGGAGTCAGCCCCAGCATTTT.

On this clonotype itself: This clone may be a read error of a much larger clone one base away. V and J are TRBV4-1 and TRBJ2-7; the match to TRBD2 covers 7 bases. Germline V gives CDR1 MGHRA, CDR2 YSYEKL. This CDR3 region has 15 residues. CDR3 sequence reads: CASSNTAGSSYEQHF. CDR3 DNA sequence: TGCGCCAGCAGCAATACAGCGGGGAGCTCCTACGAGCAGCACTTC.

This clonotype showed up just a few times. The DNA of the CDR3 is TGTGCCAGCAGTTACGGGTCCGGGGCCCGTTATGGCTACACCTTC. Translating it yields CASSYGSGARYGYTF. The chain carries TRBV6-5 and TRBJ1-2, with a weak D call TRBD1 (5 bases). Trimming removed 2 bases from V and 5 bases from J, with 15 bases in between. Germline lookup yields CDR1 MNHEY and CDR2 SVGAGI. CDR3 length: 15 amino acids.

This clonotype was recorded at least ten times. The chain has TRBV3-1 and TRBJ1-4; D is possibly TRBD1 (6 bases). This CDR3 has 13 amino acids. The V gene lost 3 bases and the J gene lost 14 bases, with 16 bases spanning the gap. Germline V gene sequence: CDR1 LGHDT, CDR2 YNNKEL (reference sequence). The DNA for the CDR3 is TGTGCCAGCAGCCAGGGGAGGGGGGGACTCCTGTTTTTT. Residues: CASSQGRGGLLFF.

The chain recombines TRBV3-1 with TRBJ2-2; 10 bases are shared with TRBD2. With V trimmed by 4 bases and J by 5 bases, 10 bases remained unmatched. The CDR3 is 17 amino acids. The V gene's germline CDR1 is LGHDT and CDR2 YNNKEL (reference sequence). CDR3 loop: CASSRLASGSATGELFF. DNA for the CDR3: TGTGCCAGCAGCCGACTTGCTAGCGGGAGCGCGACCGGGGAGCTGTTTTTT.

This clonotype came up many times. The chain carries TRBV5-6 and TRBJ1-5; 10 bases map to TRBD1. The CDR3 has 14 residues. Germline CDR1 is SGHDT and CDR2 is YYEEEE. The V gene end was trimmed by 5 bases and the J gene end by 7 bases; junction bases not matched to a gene: 6. CDR3 residues: CASSQRQGAQPQHF. In DNA, the CDR3 is TGTGCCAGCAGTCAAAGACAGGGGGCACAGCCCCAGCATTTT.

Concerning this clonotype itself: This may be a read error: a much more frequent sequence differs by one nucleotide. The V call is TRBV20-1, the J call TRBJ1-1; TRBD1 matches at 7 bases. The CDR3 extends over 13 amino acids. Germline CDR1 and CDR2: DFQATT and SNEGSKA (reference sequence). The CDR3 sequence: CSARPQGNTEAYF. CDR3 DNA: TGCAGTGCTAGACCACAGGGGAACACTGAAGCTTACTTT.

The chain is built from TRBV12-3 or TRBV12-4 and TRBJ1-2; D is uncertain. Deletions cut 7 bases from V and 5 bases from J, with 17 bases between. This CDR3 has 14 residues. The CDR3: CASTHYRGGYGYTF. CDR3 nucleotide sequence: TGTGCCAGCACCCACTATCGAGGTGGGTATGGCTACACCTTC.

This clonotype was counted between two and nine times. The chain recombines TRBV7-2 with TRBJ1-1; D not resolved. Trimming cost V 4 bases and J 6 bases, with 15 bases left between them. The CDR3 is made up of 14 amino acids. Germline-derived CDR1 and CDR2 are SGHTA and FQGNSA. The CDR3 protein is CASSSSLSGAEAFF. CDR3 coding DNA: TGTGCCAGCAGCTCATCGCTGAGTGGCGCTGAAGCTTTCTTT. Supplemented by reference TRBV7-2 and TRBJ1-1, the full variable domain reads GAGVSQSPSNKVTEKGKDVELRCDPISGHTALYWYRQSLGQGLEFLIYFQGNSAPDKSGLPSDRFSAERTGGSVSTLTIQRTQQEDSAVYLCASSSSLSGAEAFFGQGTRLTVV.

The chain combines TRBV6-6 with TRBJ1-2; 7 bases align to TRBD1. There are 12 residues in the CDR3. J was trimmed by 8 bases and V by 4 bases; bases with no gene match: 4. CDR1 is MNHNY and CDR2 is SVGAGI in the germline V gene (reference sequence). CDR3 amino acids: CASSSRGLGYTF. The CDR3 DNA follows: TGTGCCAGCAGTTCGAGGGGGCTGGGCTACACCTTC.

This clonotype has a count of ten or more. The genes are TRBV6-5 and TRBJ2-7; 9 nucleotides match TRBD2. V lost 1 base and J lost 2; bases outside the gene matches: 3. This CDR3 spans 15 amino acids. Germline V gene lookup returns CDR1 MNHEY and CDR2 SVGAGI. The CDR3 DNA follows: TGTGCCAGCAGTTACTTTGCGGGAGGGCCCTACGAGCAGTACTTC. This translates into CASSYFAGGPYEQYF.

This clonotype was observed many times. This chain connects TRBV6-5 to TRBJ2-2, with D unresolved. Trimming took 6 bases from V and 3 from J, leaving 5 bases between them. Per the germline V gene, CDR1 is MNHEY and CDR2 is SVGAGI. The CDR3 is 12 amino acids. The CDR3 nucleotides are TGTGCCAGCAGATCCCACACCGGGGAGCTGTTTTTT. This gives the protein CASRSHTGELFF.

This clonotype was seen more than once but under ten times. The genes are TRBV29-1 and TRBJ1-2, with D possibly being TRBD1 (5 bases). Germline V gives CDR1 SQVTM, CDR2 ANQGSEA. There are 16 residues in the CDR3. The V end lost 5 bases, the J end lost 7 bases, and 26 bases lay between the germline ends. The CDR3 DNA reads as TGCAGCGTTCTTACCCAAACAGGTTCTAAATTGGCTGGCTACACCTTC. Translated, it gives CSVLTQTGSKLAGYTF.

At least ten counts were recorded for this clonotype. V usage is TRBV30 and J usage is TRBJ2-1; possibly TRBD1 for D (6 bases). The CDR3 totals 12 residues. Trimming shortened V by 7 bases and J by 8 bases, and 15 bases separated the two germline ends. The V gene's germline CDR1 is GTSNPN and CDR2 SVGIG (reference sequence). CDR3 coding DNA: TGTGCCTTGGGCAGGGGTTTCCATGAGCAGTTCTTC. This translates into CALGRGFHEQFF.